This T cell receptor beta chain was identified in a study of blood T cell repertoires in COVID-19. The CDR3 sequence is 15 residues long. V lost 1 base, J lost 0 bases, and 10 bases lay in between. CDR1 and CDR2 (germline): SGHTA, FQGNSA. Source study methods: Researchers report that nucleated cell counts were estimated from reference gene primer amplification. Profiled with immunoSEQ multiplex PCR; TCRdb holds only in-frame clones, not every one. That table gives V, J and clone size, and the DNA gave D and trimming. Among around 210,000 clones, 70% to 90% were seen once, and the ten largest hold 0.8% to 0.95%.

The sequencing input was peripheral blood. The clonotype was recovered from a man between 60 and 75 years old with COVID-19, enrolled during active disease. This rearrangement joins TRBV7-2 to TRBJ2-7; the D is unclear. CDR3 loop: CASSLEAVSSYEQYF. CDR3 bases: TGTGCCAGCAGCTTAGAGGCGGTGAGCTCCTACGAGCAGTACTTC.